Given below is one T cell receptor (beta chain) in context. Its antigen is not identified. This sample is drawn from a study of T cells in localized non-small cell lung cancer. Study outcomes and limitations: Adjacent lung exhibited a median of about 56 among the 100 most abundant tumor clones.

Deletions cut 1 base from V and 3 bases from J, with 20 bases between. Germline lookup yields CDR1 SGHRS and CDR2 YFSETQ. This CDR3 is built from 18 residues. Generated by immunoSEQ multiplex PCR, the TCRdb table keeps only in-frame clones and is missing some. The data contain over a thousand clones, over 25% of them singletons. This TCR came from a male donor aged 60 or older with stage I squamous cell lung carcinoma. Sequenced material: normal lung tissue next to the tumor, taken before any cancer treatment. The rearrangement links TRBV5-1 to TRBJ1-3; a possible D gene is TRBD1 (6 bases). CDR3 in amino acids: CASSLTLPGGSGGNTIYF. The CDR3 bases are TGCGCCAGCAGCTTGACTTTACCTGGGGGCAGCGGTGGAAACACCATATATTTT.